The rows below give T cell receptor beta chains drawn from one sample of a study of post-analysis software for immune sequencing data. TCRdb re-derived calls from the PCR reads in MiXCR, one entry per CDR3 protein. The sample holds 820,000 or so distinct CDR3 sequences, roughly 50% seen once. Sequenced: blood. Every receptor here comes from a girl aged 5-17 years with multiple sclerosis. The CDR3 runs from the conserved cysteine through the conserved F or W.

length: 14; V: TRBV5-1; CDR3: CASSSSGSKVTQYF
length: 14; V: TRBV20-1; CDR3: CSAVRGPPGNEQFF
length: 14; V: TRBV9; CDR3: CASSVDAHVYEQYF
length: 13; V: TRBV29-1; CDR3: CSVVGQGDNEQYF
length: 16; V: TRBV7-9; CDR3: CASSSGLASSYNGQFF
length: 14; V: TRBV12-5; CDR3: CASVPDAGYNEQFF
length: 16; V: TRBV6-6; CDR3: CASSSVPPSGQETQYF
length: 15; V: TRBV20-1; CDR3: CSAPREGQRAYGYTF
length: 14; V: TRBV20-1; CDR3: CSAIKGALSYEQYF
length: 16; V: TRBV11-2; CDR3: CASSSTRGLAGGFTYF
length: 15; V: TRBV5-1; CDR3: CASSSPRGAGYEQYF
length: 14; V: TRBV5-1; CDR3: CASSLEGWQETQYF
length: 14; V: TRBV7-9; CDR3: CASSTWDREETQYF
length: 14; V: TRBV20-1; CDR3: CSARHSSGSYEQYF
length: 14; V: TRBV20-1; CDR3: CSAFGTSGTYEQYF
length: 18; V: TRBV4-1; CDR3: CASSQDRTGWAGANVLTF
length: 13; V: TRBV15; CDR3: CATSSRGNNEQFF
length: 13; V: TRBV7-7; CDR3: CASSVENRGEQYF
length: 16; V: TRBV12-3/TRBV12-4; CDR3: CASSRPLSEAKNIQYF
length: 15; V: TRBV11-2; CDR3: CASSFGEGAYNEQFF
length: 14; V: TRBV29-1; CDR3: CSVATTGAGETQYF
length: 16; V: TRBV5-1; CDR3: CASSSIAGGGTDTQYF
length: 14; V: TRBV3-1; CDR3: CASSQLAERDTQYF
length: 15; V: TRBV7-9; CDR3: CASSLAGASYNEQYF
length: 15; V: TRBV9; CDR3: CASSATTGFLYGYTF
length: 16; V: TRBV5-5; CDR3: CASSFSNPSRNYEQYF
length: 15; V: TRBV11-2; CDR3: CASSLFQGAGYEQYF
length: 16; V: TRBV27; CDR3: CASSSNRISRNYGYTF
length: 12; V: TRBV28; CDR3: CASSLVKREQFF
length: 20; V: TRBV5-1; CDR3: CASSLLFLGKREGYTDTQYF
length: 14; V: TRBV20-1; CDR3: CSARVGRGGYEQYF
length: 13; V: TRBV29-1; CDR3: CSADEASLNEQFF
length: 15; V: TRBV29-1; CDR3: CSAVKGDRVVAEQYF
length: 13; V: TRBV10-3; CDR3: CAVTGGSYNEQFF
length: 15; V: TRBV12-5; CDR3: CASGFRTSAGETQYF
length: 14; V: TRBV20-1; CDR3: CSAAPTGRGYEQYF
length: 15; V: TRBV14; CDR3: CASSQDIGKPYEQYF
length: 13; V: TRBV29-1; CDR3: CSGRDSSNYGYTF
length: 14; V: TRBV5-1; CDR3: CASSWLGQNYGYTF
length: 12; V: TRBV29-1; CDR3: CSVVTGGTEAFF
length: 17; V: TRBV20-1; CDR3: CSASRPRVERGRETQYF
length: 15; V: TRBV7-9; CDR3: CASSLGGTSGYEQDF
length: 12; V: TRBV5-4; CDR3: CASSLREGQQYF
length: 14; V: TRBV5-1; CDR3: CASSLGSGLFEAFF